This T cell receptor beta chain was sequenced during a study of T cell responses to AZD1222 COVID-19 vaccine. V was clipped by 8 bases and J by 1 base, with 6 bases between them. Germline CDR1 reads MNHEY; CDR2 reads SVGAGI. This CDR3 is 12 amino acids long. Data came from immunoSEQ multiplex PCR; TCRdb stores just in-frame clones and leaves some out. The data show 100,000 to 150,000 clones, over 75% seen once. The chain joins TRBV6-5 to TRBJ1-3; D call uncertain. The origin of this receptor is an adult in good health. This material consisted of peripheral blood, taken on day 0 of MenACWY control vaccination. The CDR3 DNA is TGTGCCAGCTGCCGGTCTGGAAACACCATATATTTT. It encodes CASCRSGNTIYF.